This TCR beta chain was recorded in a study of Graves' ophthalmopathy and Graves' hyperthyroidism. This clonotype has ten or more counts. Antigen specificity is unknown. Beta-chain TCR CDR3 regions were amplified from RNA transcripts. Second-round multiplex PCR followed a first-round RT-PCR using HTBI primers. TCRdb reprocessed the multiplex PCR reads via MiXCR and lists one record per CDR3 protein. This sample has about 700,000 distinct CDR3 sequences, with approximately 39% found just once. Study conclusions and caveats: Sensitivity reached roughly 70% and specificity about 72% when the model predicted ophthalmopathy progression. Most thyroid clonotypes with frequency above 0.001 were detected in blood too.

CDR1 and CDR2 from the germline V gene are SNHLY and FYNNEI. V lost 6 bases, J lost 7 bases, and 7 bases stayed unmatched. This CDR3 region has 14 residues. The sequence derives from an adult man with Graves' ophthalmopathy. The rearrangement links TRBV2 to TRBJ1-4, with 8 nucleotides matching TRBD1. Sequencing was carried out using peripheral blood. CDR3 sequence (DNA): TGTGCCAGCAGGGGACAGGATTTCGGTGAAAAACTGTTTTTT. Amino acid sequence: CASRGQDFGEKLFF.